The rows below give T cell receptor beta chains drawn from one sample of a study of CD8 T cells in ankylosing spondylitis. From the 5' RACE reads, TCRdb called clonotypes with MiXCR, one entry per CDR3 protein. The sample shows 200,000 to 250,000 distinct CDR3 sequences, 18% of them seen only once. The specimen was blood, either unsorted or a sorted T cell fraction (not recorded which). These receptors originate from a male donor with ankylosing spondylitis. Both conserved end residues are part of each CDR3. A D gene is named only where the DNA matches it firmly. Not all rows give a size; the values are once, few, many and, for expanded clones, a class.

13 | TRBJ1-2 | . | TRBV30 | . | CAAVQENYYGYTF | TGTGCCGCCGTACAAGAAAACTACTATGGCTACACCTTC
15 | TRBJ2-3 | . | TRBV12-3/TRBV12-4 | TRBD1 | CASTPPTGAGDTQYF | TGTGCCAGCACCCCACCGACAGGGGCAGGAGATACGCAGTATTTT
15 | TRBJ2-7 | many | TRBV4-2 | . | CASSQDVGLIYEQYF | TGTGCCAGCAGCCAAGATGTTGGCTTAATTTACGAGCAGTACTTC
16 | TRBJ2-1 | few | TRBV4-1 | TRBD2 | CASRLVTSGPYNEQFF | TGCGCCAGCAGGCTCGTTACTAGCGGGCCATACAATGAGCAGTTCTTC
15 | TRBJ2-3 | . | TRBV3-1 | TRBD2 | CASIRGLARTDTQYF | TGTGCCAGCATCCGAGGACTAGCACGCACAGATACGCAGTATTTT
12 | TRBJ1-1 | few | TRBV20-1 | . | CSADTGPPEAFF | TGCAGTGCTGATACAGGGCCGCCGGAAGCTTTCTTT
12 | TRBJ2-7 | many | TRBV6-6 | . | CASSNALGEQYF | TGTGCCAGCAGCAATGCTCTGGGCGAGCAGTACTTC
14 | TRBJ2-7 | few | TRBV2 | . | CASSEGRTRYEQYF | TGTGCCAGCAGTGAGGGCAGGACCCGCTACGAGCAGTACTTC
16 | TRBJ2-7 | few | TRBV4-1 | TRBD2 | CASSPSRTSGTYEQYF | TGCGCCAGCAGCCCGTCCAGGACTAGCGGTACCTACGAGCAGTACTTC
18 | TRBJ2-3 | . | TRBV5-1 | . | CASSLHPGAPQATDTQYF | TGCGCCAGCAGCTTACACCCGGGGGCCCCCCAGGCCACAGATACGCAGTATTTT
10 | TRBJ2-7 | . | TRBV12-3/TRBV12-4 | . | CASRALEQYF | TGTGCCAGCAGGGCCCTGGAGCAGTACTTC
14 | TRBJ2-3 | many | TRBV6-4 | . | CASSDGLGGDTQYF | TGTGCCAGCAGTGACGGACTAGGGGGAGATACGCAGTATTTT
11 | TRBJ2-4 | many | TRBV12-3/TRBV12-4 | TRBD1 | CASSGQGFQYF | TGTGCCAGCAGTGGACAGGGTTTTCAGTACTTC
15 | TRBJ2-1 | few | TRBV3-1 | . | CASSQDGPWGNEQFF | TGTGCCAGCAGCCAAGACGGACCCTGGGGCAATGAGCAGTTCTTC
13 | TRBJ1-1 | . | TRBV5-1 | . | CASSQERGTEAFF | TGCGCCAGCAGTCAGGAGAGAGGCACTGAAGCTTTCTTT
15 | TRBJ2-2 | . | TRBV6-1 | . | CPSSESVSATGELFF | TGTCCCAGCAGTGAATCGGTTAGCGCCACCGGGGAGCTGTTTTTT
15 | TRBJ1-6 | few | TRBV7-9 | . | CASSLDRAGDSPLHF | TGTGCCAGCAGCTTAGACCGGGCTGGCGATTCACCCCTCCACTTT
12 | TRBJ2-3 | . | TRBV12-3/TRBV12-4 | TRBD1 | CASRGDSHTQYF | TGTGCCAGCAGGGGGGACAGCCATACGCAGTATTTT
14 | TRBJ2-3 | many | TRBV7-9 | . | CASSPMGVTDTQYF | TGTGCCAGCAGCCCAATGGGGGTCACAGATACGCAGTATTTT
15 | TRBJ1-5 | once | TRBV4-1 | . | CASSQSQGSNQPQHF | TGCGCCAGCAGCCAGAGCCAGGGTAGCAATCAGCCCCAGCATTTT
15 | TRBJ2-1 | once | TRBV11-3 | . | CASSLEVSSYNEQFF | TGTGCCAGCAGCTTAGAGGTGAGCTCCTACAATGAGCAGTTCTTC
15 | TRBJ1-5 | . | TRBV6-1 | . | CASSPGVYSNQPQHF | TGTGCCAGCAGTCCCGGGGTTTATAGCAATCAGCCCCAGCATTTT
14 | TRBJ2-7 | . | TRBV20-1 | . | CSARVLGEGYEQYF | TGCAGTGCTAGGGTCCTGGGCGAAGGGTACGAGCAGTACTTC
14 | TRBJ2-5 | . | TRBV7-7 | . | CASSSSSGDETQYF | TGTGCTAGCAGCTCCTCCTCCGGGGACGAGACCCAGTACTTC
15 | TRBJ2-1 | many | TRBV12-3/TRBV12-4 | . | CASSKTGTAYNEQFF | TGTGCCAGCAGCAAAACCGGGACCGCATACAATGAGCAGTTCTTC
16 | TRBJ2-3 | few | TRBV12-3/TRBV12-4 | . | CASSPGVGGAIDTQYF | TGTGCCAGCAGTCCGGGGGTGGGGGGAGCGATAGATACGCAGTATTTT
15 | TRBJ2-2 | . | TRBV19 | . | CASSIGLATDGELFF | TGTGCCAGTAGTATAGGATTAGCGACGGACGGGGAGCTGTTTTTT
14 | TRBJ1-6 | . | TRBV27 | . | CASSFRTYNSPLHF | TGTGCCAGCAGTTTTCGGACCTATAATTCACCCCTCCACTTT
12 | TRBJ1-6 | . | TRBV7-9 | . | CASSSDRAPLHF | TGTGCCAGCAGCAGTGACAGAGCACCCCTCCACTTT
14 | TRBJ2-5 | few | TRBV7-9 | . | CASSVGGGQETQYF | TGTGCCAGCAGCGTAGGGGGTGGCCAAGAGACCCAGTACTTC
13 | TRBJ2-2 | few | TRBV24-1 | . | CATRASATGELFF | TGTGCCACCAGGGCTAGCGCCACCGGGGAGCTGTTTTTT
15 | TRBJ2-5 | many | TRBV4-1 | . | CASSREGGYQETQYF | TGCGCCAGCAGCCGGGAAGGGGGTTACCAAGAGACCCAGTACTTC